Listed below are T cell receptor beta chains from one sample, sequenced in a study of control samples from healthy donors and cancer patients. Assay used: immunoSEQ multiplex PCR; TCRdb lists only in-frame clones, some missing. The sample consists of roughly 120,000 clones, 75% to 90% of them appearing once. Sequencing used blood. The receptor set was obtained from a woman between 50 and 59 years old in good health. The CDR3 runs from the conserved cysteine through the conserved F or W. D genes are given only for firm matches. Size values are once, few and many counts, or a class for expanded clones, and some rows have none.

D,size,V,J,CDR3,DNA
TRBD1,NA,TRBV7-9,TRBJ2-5,CASRLGQGVKETQYF,TGTGCCAGCAGGCTAGGACAGGGGGTAAAAGAGACCCAGTACTTC
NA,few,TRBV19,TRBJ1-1,CASSPSGTEAFF,TGTGCCAGTAGTCCCTCGGGCACTGAAGCTTTCTTT
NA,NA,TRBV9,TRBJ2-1,CASSPKVPLTYNEQFF,TGTGCCAGCAGCCCGAAGGTCCCCCTCACCTACAATGAGCAGTTCTTC
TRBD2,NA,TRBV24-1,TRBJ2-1,CATSARAGAGYNEQFF,TGTGCCACCAGTGCCCGAGCGGGAGCGGGATACAATGAGCAGTTCTTC
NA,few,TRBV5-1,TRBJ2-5,CASSLGAGRQETQYF,TGCGCCAGCAGCTTGGGGGCGGGAAGGCAAGAGACCCAGTACTTC
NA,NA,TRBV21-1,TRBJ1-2,CASSKLGQGMNGYTF,TGTGCCAGCAGCAAACTCGGACAGGGTATGAATGGCTACACCTTC
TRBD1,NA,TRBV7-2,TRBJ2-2,CASRLQGAVSNGELFF,TGTGCCAGCAGATTACAGGGGGCTGTTAGCAACGGGGAGCTGTTTTTT
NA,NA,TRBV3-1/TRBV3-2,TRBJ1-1,CASSQEKGRGAFF,TGTGCCAGCAGCCAAGAAAAGGGAAGGGGAGCTTTCTTT
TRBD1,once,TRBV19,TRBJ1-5,CASRGAGKTGTGDRFNQPQHF,TGTGCCAGTAGAGGGGCGGGTAAAACCGGGACAGGGGATCGTTTCAATCAGCCCCAGCATTTT
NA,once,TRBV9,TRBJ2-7,CASSASDSPYEQYF,TGTGCCAGCAGCGCCTCGGACAGCCCCTACGAGCAGTACTTC
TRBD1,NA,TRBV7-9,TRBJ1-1,CASSPRTGANTEAFF,TGTGCCAGCAGCCCAAGGACAGGAGCGAACACTGAAGCTTTCTTT